A single sample gave rise to the 26 T cell receptor beta chains below, sequenced in a study of T-cell memory formation after mild COVID-19. TCRdb analysed the 5' RACE reads with MiXCR anew, one entry per CDR3 protein. The repertoire has about 470,000 distinct CDR3 sequences, around a quarter of them found once; the top ten carry about an eighth. Sequencing was carried out using PBMCs or a T cell subset sorted from them (not recorded which). Every receptor here comes from an adult woman who had mild COVID-19 (a few samples of this study predate the infection). Cell type and time point are not known.

Only a few counts were recorded for this clonotype. V is TRBV9 and J is TRBJ2-7; no definite D call. This CDR3 spans 14 amino acids. V lost 4 bases to trimming and J lost 2 bases, with 13 bases between them. CDR1 is SGDLS, CDR2 YYNGEE, per germline. CDR3 in DNA: TGTGCCAGCAGCCCGAAGGAACAGCCCTACGAGCAGTACTTC. Translated: CASSPKEQPYEQYF.

This chain uses TRBV5-6 with TRBJ2-7, with TRBD2 matching over 8 bases. Germline values: CDR1 SGHDT, CDR2 YYEEEE. CDR3 length equals 15 residues. With V trimmed by 0 bases and J by 6 bases, 8 bases remained unmatched. The chain's CDR3 is CASSLGAGVSREQYF. CDR3 coding DNA: TGTGCCAGCAGCTTGGGAGCGGGAGTATCCCGCGAGCAGTACTTC.

The chain has TRBV2 and TRBJ1-2; D is perhaps TRBD1 (5 bases). The germline CDR1 and CDR2 sequences are SNHLY and FYNNEI. CDR3 size: 18 residues. The V and J ends lost 2 bases and 3 bases respectively, with 22 bases between them. The CDR3: CASSESVEGMKRDYGYTF. CDR3 sequence (DNA): TGTGCCAGCAGTGAATCGGTGGAGGGGATGAAGAGGGACTATGGCTACACCTTC. The variable domain in full, completed from reference TRBV2 and TRBJ1-2, reads EPEVTQTPSHQVTQMGQEVILRCVPISNHLYFYWYRQILGQKVEFLVSFYNNEISEKSEIFDDQFSVERPDGSNFTLKIRSTKLEDSAMYFCASSESVEGMKRDYGYTFGSGTRLTVV.

V is TRBV4-1 and J is TRBJ1-2, with unresolved D. V was cut by 3 bases and J by 3 bases, with 11 bases left in between. The CDR3 has 14 residues. Germline V gene sequence: CDR1 MGHRA, CDR2 YSYEKL. The CDR3 reads CASSQETADYGYTF. The DNA for the CDR3 is TGCGCCAGCAGCCAGGAGACGGCGGACTATGGCTACACCTTC.

In its sample, this clonotype was seen a few times. This chain joins TRBV20-1 and TRBJ2-5; possibly TRBD2 for D (5 bases). V was shortened by 3 bases and J by 1 base, with 12 bases between the two germline ends. The CDR3 spans 14 residues. Germline V gene sequence: CDR1 DFQATT, CDR2 SNEGSKA (reference sequence). CDR3 region: CSASRRSGQETQYF. The CDR3 DNA is TGCAGTGCTAGTCGGAGGAGCGGCCAAGAGACCCAGTACTTC.

The chain joins TRBV20-1 to TRBJ2-3; 8 bases are a match to TRBD2. In germline, CDR1 is DFQATT, CDR2 SNEGSKA (reference sequence). CDR3 length: 14 amino acids. V shed 1 base and J 6 bases; nucleotides not matched to a gene: 6. The CDR3 region is CSARVGRARDTQYF. The CDR3 DNA reads as TGCAGTGCTAGAGTCGGGAGGGCCAGGGATACGCAGTATTTT.

The rearrangement links TRBV12-3 or TRBV12-4 to TRBJ1-2, with TRBD1 as a possible D gene (5 bases). This CDR3 spans 11 amino acids. V was shortened by 3 bases and J by 10 bases, with 9 bases between the two germline ends. For the CDR3, the DNA is TGTGCCAGCAGTTTGGGCAGGGACTACACCTTC. It codes for CASSLGRDYTF.

J is TRBJ2-1 and V is TRBV24-1; D might be TRBD1 (5 bases). V was trimmed by 4 bases and J by 7 bases, leaving 13 bases between them. This CDR3 contains 14 residues. Germline CDR1 and CDR2: KGHDR and SFDVKD. The chain's CDR3 is CATSDPRVGNEQFF. DNA for the CDR3: TGTGCCACCAGTGACCCCAGGGTAGGAAATGAGCAGTTCTTC.

J is TRBJ1-2 and V is TRBV4-1, with D unresolved. The CDR3 is 16 residues long. Germline assignment: CDR1 MGHRA and CDR2 YSYEKL. Trimming pared 1 base from V and 4 bases from J, leaving 16 bases between. The CDR3 DNA reads as TGCGCCAGCAGCCAAGGGGCGCGGGCATCGGGCTATGGCTACACCTTC. Translation: CASSQGARASGYGYTF.

In this sample, this clonotype turned up a few times. This chain uses TRBV6-5 with TRBJ2-3, with a tentative D call TRBD1 (5 bases). The CDR3 is made up of 14 amino acids. Germline CDR1 reads MNHEY; CDR2 reads SVGAGI. V lost 2 bases, J lost 2 bases, and 8 bases lay in between. CDR3 coding DNA: TGTGCCAGCAGTTACCTGACAGCCACAGATACGCAGTATTTT. The encoded protein is CASSYLTATDTQYF.

This clonotype was counted a few times. The chain carries TRBV7-3 and TRBJ2-7; D might be TRBD2 (5 bases). The CDR3 has 14 amino acids. The ends were cut back, 0 bases at V and 2 bases at J, with 8 bases in the middle. The germline V gene encodes CDR1 SGHTA and CDR2 FQGTGA. The CDR3 region is CASSLTGDTYEQYF. CDR3 DNA: TGTGCCAGCAGCTTAACCGGGGATACCTACGAGCAGTACTTC.

This clonotype was detected only a few times. The chain carries TRBV7-2 and TRBJ2-1; 13 bases are a match to TRBD2. Germline assignment: CDR1 SGHTA and CDR2 FQGNSA. The CDR3 runs 17 residues. V trimming: 3 bases; J trimming: 6 bases; junction bases outside the gene matches: 8. The CDR3 DNA reads TGTGCCAGCAGCTTCCCCGGACTAGCGGGAGCTGGCAATGAGCAGTTCTTC. This sequence encodes CASSFPGLAGAGNEQFF.

This clonotype was picked up a small number of times. This sequence joins TRBV12-3 or TRBV12-4 and TRBJ2-7; 10 nucleotides line up with TRBD2. The CDR3 has 16 amino acids. V trimming: 5 bases; J trimming: 0 bases; junction bases outside the gene matches: 7. The CDR3 protein is CASSPRLAGSSYEQYF. DNA of the CDR3: TGTGCCAGCAGTCCCCGACTAGCGGGCAGCTCCTACGAGCAGTACTTC.

The CDR3, as DNA: TGTGCCACCGGGAGTCCCCTGAACACTGAAGCTTTCTTT. Translating it yields CATGSPLNTEAFF. The chain couples TRBV21-1 to TRBJ1-1; the DNA was not compared with TRBD1, the D call given in the table. TRBV21-1 is designated a pseudogene. This CDR3 contains 13 residues.

V usage is TRBV24-1 and J usage is TRBJ2-5; a weak D match, TRBD2 (5 bases). CDR3 length equals 15 residues. V dropped 3 bases and J dropped 7 bases, with 17 bases sitting between them. The germline gives CDR1 KGHDR, CDR2 SFDVKD. The CDR3 sequence is CATSDTGSSAGTQYF. DNA of the CDR3: TGTGCCACCAGTGATACGGGATCCTCGGCGGGGACCCAGTACTTC.

The V call is TRBV5-4, the J call TRBJ1-1; D unresolved. V was trimmed by 0 bases and J by 1 base, leaving 10 bases between them. CDR1 is SGHNT, CDR2 YYREEE, per germline (reference sequence). This CDR3 spans 15 amino acids. CDR3 in DNA: TGTGCCAGCAGCTTGGAGGTGGGATGGAACACTGAAGCTTTCTTT. It translates to CASSLEVGWNTEAFF.

The CDR3 DNA sequence: TGTGCCAGCACCGACAGGGTAGAGACCCAGTACTTC. It codes for CASTDRVETQYF. This chain joins TRBV12-3 or TRBV12-4 and TRBJ2-5, with TRBD1 matching 7 bases. J lost 4 bases, V lost 7 bases, and 3 bases had no gene match. CDR3 length equals 12 residues.

This clonotype appeared a single time. CDR3 sequence: CASSYPAGGEAFF. DNA of the CDR3: TGTGCCAGCAGTTATCCCGCAGGGGGAGAAGCTTTCTTT. The rearrangement links TRBV6-5 to TRBJ1-1, with 7 bases that match TRBD1. Germline assignment: CDR1 MNHEY and CDR2 SVGAGI. The CDR3 is 13 residues long. With V trimmed by 3 bases and J by 8 bases, 6 bases remained unmatched.

A single count supports this clonotype. The genes are TRBV5-5 and TRBJ1-4; D is perhaps TRBD1 (6 bases). The CDR3 contains 15 residues. CDR1 is SGHKS, CDR2 YYEKEE, per germline (reference sequence). The V end lost 6 bases, the J end lost 8 bases, and 20 bases lay between the germline ends. CDR3 region: CASITSPGQGEKLFF. The CDR3 DNA reads TGTGCCAGCATCACCTCGCCAGGGCAGGGGGAAAAACTGTTTTTT.

The V call is TRBV5-1, the J call TRBJ2-3; TRBD1 matches at 10 bases. Germline lookup yields CDR1 SGHRS and CDR2 YFSETQ. V was clipped by 3 bases and J by 3 bases; unmatched bases: 4. The CDR3 spans 15 residues. CDR3 protein: CASSWGTGETDTQYF. CDR3 bases: TGCGCCAGCAGCTGGGGGACAGGGGAGACAGATACGCAGTATTTT.

The V call is TRBV20-1, the J call TRBJ1-2; TRBD1 matches at 7 bases. Per germline, CDR1 DFQATT and CDR2 SNEGSKA (reference sequence). V trimming: 0 bases; J trimming: 4 bases; junction bases outside the gene matches: 11. CDR3 length equals 16 residues. The CDR3: CSARDTVGQTRYGYTF. The CDR3 region has the DNA TGCAGTGCTAGAGATACGGTGGGACAGACACGCTATGGCTACACCTTC.

J is TRBJ2-3 and V is TRBV5-4; 7 bases match TRBD1. V trimming: 5 bases; J trimming: 0 bases; junction bases outside the gene matches: 3. Germline CDR1 is SGHNT and CDR2 is YYREEE (reference sequence). CDR3 length equals 14 residues. The CDR3 protein is CASRKGASTDTQYF. The DNA for the CDR3 is TGTGCCAGCAGGAAGGGGGCCAGCACAGATACGCAGTATTTT.

The rearrangement joins TRBV4-2 to TRBJ2-7; TRBD2 agrees at 9 bases. CDR3 length equals 15 residues. V dropped 4 bases and J dropped 4; count of bases not matched to a gene: 8. CDR1 and CDR2 (germline): LGHNA, YNFKEQ. The CDR3 region is CASSPVAGEKYEQYF. The CDR3 DNA follows: TGTGCCAGCAGCCCTGTAGCGGGAGAAAAGTACGAGCAGTACTTC.

This clonotype appeared a few times. The J gene is TRBJ2-3, the V gene TRBV7-3; 10 nucleotides agree with TRBD2. V was pared by 4 bases and J by 1 base, with 5 bases of the junction left unmatched. Germline V gene sequence: CDR1 SGHTA, CDR2 FQGTGA. The CDR3 covers 16 residues. In DNA, the CDR3 is TGTGCCAGCAGCTCGAGCGGGGGGGCCGGCACAGATACGCAGTATTTT. It is translated as CASSSSGGAGTDTQYF.

V and J are TRBV12-2 and TRBJ1-5; whether TRBD1, the table's D call, matches the DNA was not checked. TRBV12-2 is a known pseudogene. CDR3 length equals 19 residues. This CDR3 is CASRLLRTGGKRGNQPQHF. The CDR3 region has the DNA TGTGCAAGTCGCTTACTCCGGACAGGCGGAAAGAGGGGCAATCAGCCCCAGCATTTT.

A note on this clonotype: This could be a read error, since a much larger clone is one nucleotide away. The chain recombines TRBV7-6 with TRBJ1-3, with D possibly matching TRBD1 (6 bases). Deletions cut 7 bases from V and 0 bases from J, with 19 bases between. Germline values: CDR1 SGHVS, CDR2 FNYEAQ. The CDR3 consists of 17 residues. The CDR3 nucleotides are TGTGCCAGCATCCACCCCGGGACAACTAGCTCTGGAAACACCATATATTTT. Translating gives CASIHPGTTSSGNTIYF.